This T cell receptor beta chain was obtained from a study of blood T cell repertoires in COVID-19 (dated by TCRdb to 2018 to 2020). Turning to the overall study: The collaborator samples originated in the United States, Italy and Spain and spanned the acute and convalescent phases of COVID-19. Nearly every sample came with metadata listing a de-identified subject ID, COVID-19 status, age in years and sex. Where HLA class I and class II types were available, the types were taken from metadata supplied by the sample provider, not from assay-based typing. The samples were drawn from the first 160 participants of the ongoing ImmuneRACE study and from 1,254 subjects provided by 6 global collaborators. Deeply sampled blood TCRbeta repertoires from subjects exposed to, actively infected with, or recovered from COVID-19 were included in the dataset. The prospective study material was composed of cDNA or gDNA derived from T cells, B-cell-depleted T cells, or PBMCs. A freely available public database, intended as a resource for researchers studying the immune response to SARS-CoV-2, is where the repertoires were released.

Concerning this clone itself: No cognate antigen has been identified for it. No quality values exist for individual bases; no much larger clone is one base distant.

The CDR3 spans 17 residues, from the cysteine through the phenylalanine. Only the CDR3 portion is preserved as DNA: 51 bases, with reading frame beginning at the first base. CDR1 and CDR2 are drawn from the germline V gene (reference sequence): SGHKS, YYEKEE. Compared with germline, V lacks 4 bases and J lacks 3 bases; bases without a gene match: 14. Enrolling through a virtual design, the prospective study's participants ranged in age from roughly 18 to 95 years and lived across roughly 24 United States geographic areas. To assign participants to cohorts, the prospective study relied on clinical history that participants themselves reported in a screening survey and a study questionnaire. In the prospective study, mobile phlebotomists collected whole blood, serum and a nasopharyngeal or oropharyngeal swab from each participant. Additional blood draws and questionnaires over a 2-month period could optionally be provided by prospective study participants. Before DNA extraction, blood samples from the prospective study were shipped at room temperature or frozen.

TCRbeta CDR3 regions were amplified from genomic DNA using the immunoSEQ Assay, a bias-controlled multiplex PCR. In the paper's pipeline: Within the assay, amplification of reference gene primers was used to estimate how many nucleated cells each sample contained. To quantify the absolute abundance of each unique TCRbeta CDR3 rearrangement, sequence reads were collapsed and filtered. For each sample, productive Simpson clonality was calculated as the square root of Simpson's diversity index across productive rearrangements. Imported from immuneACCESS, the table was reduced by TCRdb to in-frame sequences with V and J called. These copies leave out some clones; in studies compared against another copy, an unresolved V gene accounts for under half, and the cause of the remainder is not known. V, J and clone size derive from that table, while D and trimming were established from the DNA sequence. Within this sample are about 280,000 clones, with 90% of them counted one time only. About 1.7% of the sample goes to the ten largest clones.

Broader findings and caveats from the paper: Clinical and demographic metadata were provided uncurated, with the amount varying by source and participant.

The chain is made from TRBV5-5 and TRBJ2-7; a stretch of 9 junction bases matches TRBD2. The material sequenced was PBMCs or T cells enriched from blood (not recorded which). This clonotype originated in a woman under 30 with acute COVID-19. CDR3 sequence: CASSPPVLAGRDYEQYF. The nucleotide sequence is TGTGCCAGCAGCCCCCCGGTGCTAGCGGGACGCGACTACGAGCAGTACTTC.